Listed here are 19 T cell receptor beta chains from one sample, sequenced in a study of OX40 agonist ivuxolimab in advanced cancers. Measured with immunoSEQ multiplex PCR; TCRdb has only the in-frame clones, and not every one. The sample has just under 85,000 clones, approximately 88% seen once. The starting material was CD4+ or CD8+ T cells sorted from blood, obtained in a trial of the OX40 agonist ivuxolimab. These receptors all come from an adult with an advanced solid tumor such as melanoma, head and neck, liver or kidney cancer.

The chain is built from TRBV6-5 and TRBJ2-5, with 9 bases matching TRBD1. Germline lookup yields CDR1 MNHEY and CDR2 SVGAGI. After removal of 8 bases from V and 3 bases from J, the junction contained 4 bases not matched to a gene. This CDR3 is built from 13 residues. In DNA form, the CDR3 reads TGTGCCAGCCGGGGGACAGGGAAAGAGACCCAGTACTTC. Protein product: CASRGTGKETQYF.

The chain employs TRBV7-3 and TRBJ1-5; D possibly corresponds to TRBD1 (5 bases). The germline CDR1 and CDR2 sequences are SGHTA and FQGTGA. The length of the CDR3 is 16 residues. V gave up 5 bases and J gave up 0 bases, with 14 bases separating them. CDR3: CASSGEQVNSNQPQHF. In DNA, the CDR3 is TGTGCCAGCAGCGGAGAACAGGTGAATAGCAATCAGCCCCAGCATTTT. Filled out from reference TRBV7-3 and TRBJ1-5, the complete variable domain reads GAGVSQTPSNKVTEKGKYVELRCDPISGHTALYWYRQSLGQGPEFLIYFQGTGAADDSGLPNDRFFAVRPEGSVSTLKIQRTERGDSAVYLCASSGEQVNSNQPQHFGDGTRLSIL.

A word on this clone: Germline is not matched at one junction end, which may reflect a read error. The chain combines TRBV9 with TRBJ1-2, with D perhaps TRBD1 (6 bases). Germline V CDR1 and CDR2: SGDLS, YYNGEE. CDR3 size: 16 residues. CDR3 amino acids: CVSSPQVGGAYYGYTF. CDR3 nucleotide sequence: TGTGTCAGCAGCCCTCAAGTGGGGGGGGCCTACTATGGCTACACCTTC.

The chain carries TRBV5-1 and TRBJ2-3; TRBD2 aligns across 10 bases. V lost 4 bases to trimming and J lost 0 bases; unmatched junction nucleotides: 2. The CDR3 is 15 residues long. The germline CDR1 and CDR2 sequences are SGHRS and YFSETQ. The CDR3 DNA sequence: TGCGCCAGCAGCATAGCGGGGGGTAGCACAGATACGCAGTATTTT. Translation: CASSIAGGSTDTQYF.

The rearrangement uses TRBV18 and TRBJ2-3; 15 bases match TRBD2. With 4 bases clipped from V and 4 bases from J, the junction kept 9 bases outside the gene matches. CDR1 is KGHSH and CDR2 is LQKENI in the germline V gene. The CDR3 has 18 amino acids. CDR3 residues: CASSRTSGGARIADTQYF. CDR3 bases: TGTGCCAGCTCACGGACTAGCGGGGGGGCCAGGATTGCAGATACGCAGTATTTT.

The V gene is TRBV4-3, the J gene TRBJ1-5; tentative D call: TRBD1 (6 bases). V gave up 4 bases and J gave up 5 bases, with 15 bases separating them. CDR3 size: 15 residues. Germline lookup yields CDR1 LGHNA and CDR2 YSLEER. CDR3 nucleotide sequence: TGCGCCAGCAGCCGGGGCGGGGGCACCGATCAGCCCCAGCATTTT. This gives the protein CASSRGGGTDQPQHF.

The chain combines TRBV10-2 with TRBJ1-1; D unclear. Germline CDR1 WSHSY, CDR2 SAAADI. V shed 3 bases and J shed 3 bases, with 11 bases lying between them. The CDR3 is 14 residues long. In nucleotides, the CDR3 is TGCGCCAGCAGTGACGCGTATGGGGACACTGAAGCTTTCTTT. It specifies CASSDAYGDTEAFF.

This chain joins TRBV20-1 and TRBJ1-2; D not resolved. V lost 5 bases, J lost 2 bases, and 6 bases lay in between. The length of the CDR3 is 11 residues. The germline V gene has CDR1 DFQATT and CDR2 SNEGSKA (reference sequence). The CDR3 DNA is TGCAGTGCTTCATTGAACTATGGCTACACCTTC. It is translated as CSASLNYGYTF.

CDR3 residues: CASSRGGELFF. As DNA, the CDR3 is TGTGCCAGCAGTAGGGGCGGGGAGCTGTTTTTT. The J gene is TRBJ2-2, the V gene TRBV7-3; perhaps TRBD1 as D (5 bases). CDR1 SGHTA and CDR2 FQGTGA come from the germline V gene. Trimming shortened V by 6 bases and J by 7 bases, and 6 bases separated the two germline ends. CDR3 length: 11 residues.

The V gene is TRBV7-9, the J gene TRBJ2-6; no definite D call. The CDR3 loop spans 15 amino acids. V gave up 1 base and J gave up 4 bases, with 8 bases separating them. Looked up from germline, CDR1 is SEHNR and CDR2 is FQNEAQ (reference sequence). CDR3 region: CASSLDVSGANVLTF. CDR3 DNA sequence: TGTGCCAGCAGCTTAGACGTTTCCGGGGCCAACGTCCTGACTTTC.

This clone came up a few times. In nucleotides, the CDR3 is TGTGCCAGCAGCTCCGATCAGGGGGCGGGGACTGAAGCTTTCTTT. Its translation: CASSSDQGAGTEAFF. The chain couples TRBV7-9 to TRBJ1-1; 8 bases line up with TRBD1. The CDR3 extends over 15 amino acids. V dropped 4 bases and J dropped 5; count of bases not matched to a gene: 9. The V gene's germline CDR1 is SEHNR and CDR2 FQNEAQ (reference sequence).

V usage is TRBV5-1 and J usage is TRBJ1-1; no reliable D call. CDR3 length: 13 amino acids. The V gene's germline CDR1 is SGHRS and CDR2 YFSETQ. The V end was cut by 2 bases, the J end by 3 bases, with 8 bases between. The DNA of the CDR3 is TGCGCCAGCAGCTTCGGGAGGGACACTGAAGCTTTCTTT. This sequence encodes CASSFGRDTEAFF.

The genes are TRBV7-6 and TRBJ1-1, with D unclear. V lost 2 bases and J 1 base, leaving 11 bases between the germline ends. Germline CDR1 is SGHVS and CDR2 is FNYEAQ. This CDR3 is 15 amino acids long. The CDR3 is CASSLLQGSNTEAFF. The CDR3 nucleotides are TGTGCCAGCAGCTTATTACAAGGATCGAACACTGAAGCTTTCTTT.

V is TRBV15 and J is TRBJ2-6; D gene unclear. Germline CDR1 LNHNV, CDR2 YYDKDF (reference sequence). The CDR3 is 14 amino acids. The V gene lost 5 bases and the J gene lost 0 bases, with 5 bases spanning the gap. CDR3 sequence (DNA): TGTGCCACCAGCTTTTTCTCTGGGGCCAACGTCCTGACTTTC. The encoded protein is CATSFFSGANVLTF.

A few counts support this clone. The genes are TRBV27 and TRBJ2-3; weak D call: TRBD2 (5 bases). In germline, CDR1 is MNHEY, CDR2 SMNVEV (reference sequence). Trimming pared 5 bases from V and 2 bases from J, leaving 11 bases between. The CDR3 runs 14 residues. CDR3 region: CASSVGEPTDTQYF. As DNA, the CDR3 is TGTGCCAGCAGTGTCGGGGAACCCACAGATACGCAGTATTTT.

The chain uses TRBV10-3 and TRBJ2-6; D gene ambiguous. V was trimmed by 7 bases and J by 3 bases, leaving 10 bases between them. From germline, CDR1 is ENHRY and CDR2 SYGVKD. The CDR3 is made up of 14 amino acids. In DNA form, the CDR3 reads TGTGCCATCACTGGAGAAAGTGGGGCCAACGTCCTGACTTTC. Amino acid sequence: CAITGESGANVLTF.

The rearrangement links TRBV11-2 to TRBJ2-3; no definite D call. The V and J ends lost 4 bases and 2 bases respectively, with 13 bases between them. Germline values: CDR1 SGHAT, CDR2 FQNNGV. The CDR3 loop spans 15 amino acids. The CDR3 DNA reads as TGTGCCAGCAGCTGGGAACTGGAATCCACAGATACGCAGTATTTT. This codes for CASSWELESTDTQYF.

This chain joins TRBV6-5 and TRBJ1-6; the D is unclear. V lost 4 bases, J lost 8 bases, and 9 bases lay in between. The germline CDR1 and CDR2 sequences are MNHEY and SVGAGI. This CDR3 has 13 residues. The DNA of the CDR3 is TGTGCCAGCAGTTGGGAGGCCCATTCACCCCTCCACTTT. Encoded protein: CASSWEAHSPLHF.

The chain carries TRBV7-3 and TRBJ1-6, with D unresolved. Germline CDR1 is SGHTA and CDR2 is FQGTGA. V lost 5 bases and J 11 bases, leaving 7 bases between the germline ends. This CDR3 spans 11 amino acids. CDR3 loop: CASSPPPPLHF. The CDR3, as DNA: TGTGCCAGCAGCCCCCCCCCACCCCTCCACTTT.